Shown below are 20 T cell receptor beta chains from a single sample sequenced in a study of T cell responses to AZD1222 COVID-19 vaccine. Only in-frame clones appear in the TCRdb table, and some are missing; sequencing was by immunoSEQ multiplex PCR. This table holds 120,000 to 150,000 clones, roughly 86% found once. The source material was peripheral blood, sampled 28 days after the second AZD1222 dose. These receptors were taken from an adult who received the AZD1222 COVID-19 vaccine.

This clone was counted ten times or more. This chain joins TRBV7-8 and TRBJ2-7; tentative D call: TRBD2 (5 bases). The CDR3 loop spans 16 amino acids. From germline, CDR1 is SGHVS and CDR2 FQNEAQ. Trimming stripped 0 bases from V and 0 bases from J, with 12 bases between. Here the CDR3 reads CASSLARERPSYEQYF. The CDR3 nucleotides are TGTGCCAGCAGCTTAGCGAGGGAACGACCCTCCTACGAGCAGTACTTC.

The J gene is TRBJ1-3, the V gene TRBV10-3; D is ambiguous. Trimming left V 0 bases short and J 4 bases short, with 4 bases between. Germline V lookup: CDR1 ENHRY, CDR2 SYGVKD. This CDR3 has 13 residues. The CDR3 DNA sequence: TGTGCCATCAGTGAGTCGGCGGGAAACACCATATATTTT. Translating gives CAISESAGNTIYF.

The CDR3 protein is CASSLVGTGAGNTIYF. DNA for the CDR3: TGTGCCAGCAGCTTAGTTGGGACAGGGGCTGGAAACACCATATATTTT. This chain connects TRBV7-2 to TRBJ1-3, with 10 bases that match TRBD1. The ends lost 1 base at V and 2 bases at J; junction bases unmatched: 2. The CDR3 consists of 16 residues. Germline assignment: CDR1 SGHTA and CDR2 FQGNSA. Drawing the rest from reference TRBV7-2 and TRBJ1-3, the complete variable domain is GAGVSQSPSNKVTEKGKDVELRCDPISGHTALYWYRQSLGQGLEFLIYFQGNSAPDKSGLPSDRFSAERTGGSVSTLTIQRTQQEDSAVYLCASSLVGTGAGNTIYFGEGSWLTVV.

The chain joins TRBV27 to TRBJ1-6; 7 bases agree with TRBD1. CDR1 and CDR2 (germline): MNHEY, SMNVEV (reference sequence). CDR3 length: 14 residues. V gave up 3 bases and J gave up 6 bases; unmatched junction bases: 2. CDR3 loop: CASSLDRINSPLHF. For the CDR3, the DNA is TGTGCCAGCAGTTTGGACAGGATTAATTCACCCCTCCACTTT.

DNA for the CDR3: TGTGCCAGCTGCCGGGGCTCATCCACCTACGAGCAGTACTTC. Encoded protein: CASCRGSSTYEQYF. This chain connects TRBV27 to TRBJ2-7; possibly TRBD1 or TRBD2 for D (5 bases each). The CDR3 has 14 residues. Germline-derived CDR1 and CDR2 are MNHEY and SMNVEV (reference sequence). V was shortened by 8 bases and J by 2 bases, with 16 bases between the two germline ends.

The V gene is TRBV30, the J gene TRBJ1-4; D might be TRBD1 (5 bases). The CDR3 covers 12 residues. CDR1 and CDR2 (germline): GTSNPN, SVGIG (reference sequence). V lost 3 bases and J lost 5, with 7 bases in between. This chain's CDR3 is CAWRDSNEKLFF. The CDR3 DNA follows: TGTGCCTGGAGAGACAGCAATGAAAAACTGTTTTTT.

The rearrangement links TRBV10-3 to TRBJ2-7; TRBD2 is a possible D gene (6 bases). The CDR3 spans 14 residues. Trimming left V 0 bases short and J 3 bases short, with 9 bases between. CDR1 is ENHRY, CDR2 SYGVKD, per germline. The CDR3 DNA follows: TGTGCCATCAGTGAGTCGACTAGTAGCTACGAGCAGTACTTC. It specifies CAISESTSSYEQYF.

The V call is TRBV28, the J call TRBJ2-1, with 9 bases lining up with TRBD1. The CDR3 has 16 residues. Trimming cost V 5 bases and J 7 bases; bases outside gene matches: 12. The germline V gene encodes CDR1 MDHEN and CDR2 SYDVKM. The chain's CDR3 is CASSPHRDRAQNEQFF. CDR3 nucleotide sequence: TGTGCCAGCAGTCCACACCGGGACAGGGCACAGAATGAGCAGTTCTTC.

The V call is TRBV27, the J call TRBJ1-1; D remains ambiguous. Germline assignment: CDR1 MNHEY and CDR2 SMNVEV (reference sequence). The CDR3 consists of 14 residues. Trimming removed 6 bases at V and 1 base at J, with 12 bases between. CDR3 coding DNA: TGTGCCAGCAGCCGACTAAGGGAGAACACTGAAGCTTTCTTT. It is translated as CASSRLRENTEAFF.

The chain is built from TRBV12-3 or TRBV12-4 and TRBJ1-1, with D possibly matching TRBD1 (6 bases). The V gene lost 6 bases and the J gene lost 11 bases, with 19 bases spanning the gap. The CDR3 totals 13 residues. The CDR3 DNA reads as TGTGCCAGCAGCCACAGGGTCCCACCAACGGCTTTCTTT. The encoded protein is CASSHRVPPTAFF.

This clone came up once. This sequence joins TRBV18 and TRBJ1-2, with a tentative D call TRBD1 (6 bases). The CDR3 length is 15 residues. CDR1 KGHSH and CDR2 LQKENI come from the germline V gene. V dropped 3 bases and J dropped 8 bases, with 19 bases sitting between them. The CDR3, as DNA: TGTGCCAGCTCACCCGGTGAAGGGGGGCAGGGCGGCTACACCTTC. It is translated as CASSPGEGGQGGYTF. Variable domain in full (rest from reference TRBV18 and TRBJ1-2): NAGVMQNPRHLVRRRGQEARLRCSPMKGHSHVYWYRQLPEEGLKFMVYLQKENIIDESGMPKERFSAEFPKEGPSILRIQQVVRGDSAAYFCASSPGEGGQGGYTFGSGTRLTVV.

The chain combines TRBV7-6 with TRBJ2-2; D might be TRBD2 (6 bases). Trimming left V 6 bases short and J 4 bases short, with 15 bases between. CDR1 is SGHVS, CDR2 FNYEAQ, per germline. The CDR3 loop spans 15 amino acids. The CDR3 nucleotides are TGTGCCAGCAGTTCCAACGGGGGAGTCACCGGGGAGCTGTTTTTT. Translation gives CASSSNGGVTGELFF.

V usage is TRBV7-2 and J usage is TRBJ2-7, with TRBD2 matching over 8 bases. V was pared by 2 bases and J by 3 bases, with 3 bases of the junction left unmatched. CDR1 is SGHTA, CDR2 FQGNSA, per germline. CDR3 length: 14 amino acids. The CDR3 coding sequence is TGTGCCAGCAGCTTAAGCGGGAGAGTCTACGAGCAGTACTTC. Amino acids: CASSLSGRVYEQYF.

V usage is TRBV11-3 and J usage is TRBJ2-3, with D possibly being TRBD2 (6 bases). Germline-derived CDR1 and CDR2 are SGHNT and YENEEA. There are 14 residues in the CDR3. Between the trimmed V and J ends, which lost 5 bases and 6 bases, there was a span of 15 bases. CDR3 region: CASSPGLPGDTQYF. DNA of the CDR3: TGTGCCAGCAGCCCGGGACTCCCCGGGGATACGCAGTATTTT.

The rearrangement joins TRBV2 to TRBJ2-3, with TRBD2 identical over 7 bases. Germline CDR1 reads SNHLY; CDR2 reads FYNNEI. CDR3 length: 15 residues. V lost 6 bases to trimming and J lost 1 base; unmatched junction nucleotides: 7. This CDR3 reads CASRTRGDGTDTQYF. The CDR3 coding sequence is TGTGCCAGCAGGACCCGGGGGGATGGCACAGATACGCAGTATTTT.

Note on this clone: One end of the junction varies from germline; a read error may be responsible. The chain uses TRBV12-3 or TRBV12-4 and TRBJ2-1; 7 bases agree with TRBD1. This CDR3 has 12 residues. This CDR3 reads CASSFAGTVKVF. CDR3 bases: TGTGCCAGCAGTTTCGCCGGGACAGTCAAGGTCTTC.

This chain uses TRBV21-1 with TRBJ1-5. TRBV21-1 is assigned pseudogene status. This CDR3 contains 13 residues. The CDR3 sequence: CASSKDSRQPQHF. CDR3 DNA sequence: TGTGCCAGCAGCAAAGATTCGCGTCAGCCCCAGCATTTT.

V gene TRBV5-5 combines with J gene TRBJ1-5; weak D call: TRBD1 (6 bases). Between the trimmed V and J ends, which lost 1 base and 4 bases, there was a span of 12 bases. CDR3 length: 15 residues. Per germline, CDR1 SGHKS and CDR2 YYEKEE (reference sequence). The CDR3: CASSLSQGRNQPQHF. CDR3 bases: TGTGCCAGCAGCTTGAGCCAGGGGAGGAATCAGCCCCAGCATTTT.

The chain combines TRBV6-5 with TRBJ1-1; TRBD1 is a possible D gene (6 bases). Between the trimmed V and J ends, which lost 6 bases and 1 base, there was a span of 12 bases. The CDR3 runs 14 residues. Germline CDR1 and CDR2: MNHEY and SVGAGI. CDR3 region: CASRQTGTNTEAFF. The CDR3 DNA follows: TGTGCCAGCAGACAGACAGGAACGAACACTGAAGCTTTCTTT.

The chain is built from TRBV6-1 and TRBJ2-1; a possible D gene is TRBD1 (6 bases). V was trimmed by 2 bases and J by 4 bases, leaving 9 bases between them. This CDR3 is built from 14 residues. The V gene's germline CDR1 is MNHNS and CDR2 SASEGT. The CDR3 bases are TGTGCCAGCAGTGAAATCGGGACATACAATGAGCAGTTCTTC. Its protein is CASSEIGTYNEQFF.